This T cell receptor (beta chain) derives from a study of T cells in lung cancer brain metastases. Broader study findings: Paired lesions shared few clones; most were lesion-specific (mean Morisita about 0.23). Brain metastases had fewer unique productive clones than primaries (median approximately 1,600 versus 4,100).

Patients had either synchronous oligometastatic disease or delayed solitary brain metastasis recurrence. Exclusion applied to anyone with multiple prior malignancies. Profiling relied on immunoSEQ multiplex PCR, and the TCRdb table lists in-frame clones only, not all of them. The repertoire holds under 2,000 clones, with 70% to 90% as singletons. The CDR3 has 14 amino acids. From germline, CDR1 is SGHTA and CDR2 FQGNSA. The V end was cut by 1 base, the J end by 2 bases, with 5 bases between. A note on this clone: What it binds is not known.

This TCR was recovered from a man aged 55 to 69 with non-small cell lung cancer that had spread to the brain. The chain links TRBV7-2 to TRBJ2-2; D gene ambiguous. The sequenced sample was tumor tissue from a brain metastasis. The CDR3 DNA reads TGTGCCAGCAGCTTAGGCGCAAACACCGGGGAGCTGTTTTTT. It codes for CASSLGANTGELFF.